This TCR beta chain appears in the sequencing data of a study of Graves' ophthalmopathy and Graves' hyperthyroidism. CDR1 LNHNV and CDR2 YYDKDF come from the germline V gene (reference sequence). Trimming took off 5 bases at V and 1 base at J, with 11 bases between the two ends. This CDR3 has 14 residues. PBMCs came from 7.5 to 10 ml of fresh peripheral blood. With regard to this clonotype: Given a much more abundant clone one base away, this may be a read error.

Amplified TCR beta CDR3 regions were obtained using RNA transcripts as template. Scientists carried out first-round RT-PCR using HTBI primers and then a second-round multiplex PCR. TCRdb recomputed calls from the multiplex PCR reads with MiXCR, one row per CDR3 protein. The table includes about 640,000 distinct CDR3 sequences, 35% to 50% detected once. Sequencing used peripheral blood. This sequence originates from an adult man with Graves' ophthalmopathy. This sequence joins TRBV15 and TRBJ1-1, with TRBD1 as a possible D gene (5 bases). CDR3 coding DNA: TGTGCCACCAGCTGGGGCCCTGGGAACACTGAAGCTTTCTTT. It yields the protein CATSWGPGNTEAFF. Combining the CDR3 with reference TRBV15 and TRBJ1-1 gives the whole variable domain DAMVIQNPRYQVTQFGKPVTLSCSQTLNHNVMYWYQQKSSQAPKLLFHYYDKDFNNEADTPDNFQSRRPNTSFCFLDIRSPGLGDTAMYLCATSWGPGNTEAFFGQGTRLTVV.